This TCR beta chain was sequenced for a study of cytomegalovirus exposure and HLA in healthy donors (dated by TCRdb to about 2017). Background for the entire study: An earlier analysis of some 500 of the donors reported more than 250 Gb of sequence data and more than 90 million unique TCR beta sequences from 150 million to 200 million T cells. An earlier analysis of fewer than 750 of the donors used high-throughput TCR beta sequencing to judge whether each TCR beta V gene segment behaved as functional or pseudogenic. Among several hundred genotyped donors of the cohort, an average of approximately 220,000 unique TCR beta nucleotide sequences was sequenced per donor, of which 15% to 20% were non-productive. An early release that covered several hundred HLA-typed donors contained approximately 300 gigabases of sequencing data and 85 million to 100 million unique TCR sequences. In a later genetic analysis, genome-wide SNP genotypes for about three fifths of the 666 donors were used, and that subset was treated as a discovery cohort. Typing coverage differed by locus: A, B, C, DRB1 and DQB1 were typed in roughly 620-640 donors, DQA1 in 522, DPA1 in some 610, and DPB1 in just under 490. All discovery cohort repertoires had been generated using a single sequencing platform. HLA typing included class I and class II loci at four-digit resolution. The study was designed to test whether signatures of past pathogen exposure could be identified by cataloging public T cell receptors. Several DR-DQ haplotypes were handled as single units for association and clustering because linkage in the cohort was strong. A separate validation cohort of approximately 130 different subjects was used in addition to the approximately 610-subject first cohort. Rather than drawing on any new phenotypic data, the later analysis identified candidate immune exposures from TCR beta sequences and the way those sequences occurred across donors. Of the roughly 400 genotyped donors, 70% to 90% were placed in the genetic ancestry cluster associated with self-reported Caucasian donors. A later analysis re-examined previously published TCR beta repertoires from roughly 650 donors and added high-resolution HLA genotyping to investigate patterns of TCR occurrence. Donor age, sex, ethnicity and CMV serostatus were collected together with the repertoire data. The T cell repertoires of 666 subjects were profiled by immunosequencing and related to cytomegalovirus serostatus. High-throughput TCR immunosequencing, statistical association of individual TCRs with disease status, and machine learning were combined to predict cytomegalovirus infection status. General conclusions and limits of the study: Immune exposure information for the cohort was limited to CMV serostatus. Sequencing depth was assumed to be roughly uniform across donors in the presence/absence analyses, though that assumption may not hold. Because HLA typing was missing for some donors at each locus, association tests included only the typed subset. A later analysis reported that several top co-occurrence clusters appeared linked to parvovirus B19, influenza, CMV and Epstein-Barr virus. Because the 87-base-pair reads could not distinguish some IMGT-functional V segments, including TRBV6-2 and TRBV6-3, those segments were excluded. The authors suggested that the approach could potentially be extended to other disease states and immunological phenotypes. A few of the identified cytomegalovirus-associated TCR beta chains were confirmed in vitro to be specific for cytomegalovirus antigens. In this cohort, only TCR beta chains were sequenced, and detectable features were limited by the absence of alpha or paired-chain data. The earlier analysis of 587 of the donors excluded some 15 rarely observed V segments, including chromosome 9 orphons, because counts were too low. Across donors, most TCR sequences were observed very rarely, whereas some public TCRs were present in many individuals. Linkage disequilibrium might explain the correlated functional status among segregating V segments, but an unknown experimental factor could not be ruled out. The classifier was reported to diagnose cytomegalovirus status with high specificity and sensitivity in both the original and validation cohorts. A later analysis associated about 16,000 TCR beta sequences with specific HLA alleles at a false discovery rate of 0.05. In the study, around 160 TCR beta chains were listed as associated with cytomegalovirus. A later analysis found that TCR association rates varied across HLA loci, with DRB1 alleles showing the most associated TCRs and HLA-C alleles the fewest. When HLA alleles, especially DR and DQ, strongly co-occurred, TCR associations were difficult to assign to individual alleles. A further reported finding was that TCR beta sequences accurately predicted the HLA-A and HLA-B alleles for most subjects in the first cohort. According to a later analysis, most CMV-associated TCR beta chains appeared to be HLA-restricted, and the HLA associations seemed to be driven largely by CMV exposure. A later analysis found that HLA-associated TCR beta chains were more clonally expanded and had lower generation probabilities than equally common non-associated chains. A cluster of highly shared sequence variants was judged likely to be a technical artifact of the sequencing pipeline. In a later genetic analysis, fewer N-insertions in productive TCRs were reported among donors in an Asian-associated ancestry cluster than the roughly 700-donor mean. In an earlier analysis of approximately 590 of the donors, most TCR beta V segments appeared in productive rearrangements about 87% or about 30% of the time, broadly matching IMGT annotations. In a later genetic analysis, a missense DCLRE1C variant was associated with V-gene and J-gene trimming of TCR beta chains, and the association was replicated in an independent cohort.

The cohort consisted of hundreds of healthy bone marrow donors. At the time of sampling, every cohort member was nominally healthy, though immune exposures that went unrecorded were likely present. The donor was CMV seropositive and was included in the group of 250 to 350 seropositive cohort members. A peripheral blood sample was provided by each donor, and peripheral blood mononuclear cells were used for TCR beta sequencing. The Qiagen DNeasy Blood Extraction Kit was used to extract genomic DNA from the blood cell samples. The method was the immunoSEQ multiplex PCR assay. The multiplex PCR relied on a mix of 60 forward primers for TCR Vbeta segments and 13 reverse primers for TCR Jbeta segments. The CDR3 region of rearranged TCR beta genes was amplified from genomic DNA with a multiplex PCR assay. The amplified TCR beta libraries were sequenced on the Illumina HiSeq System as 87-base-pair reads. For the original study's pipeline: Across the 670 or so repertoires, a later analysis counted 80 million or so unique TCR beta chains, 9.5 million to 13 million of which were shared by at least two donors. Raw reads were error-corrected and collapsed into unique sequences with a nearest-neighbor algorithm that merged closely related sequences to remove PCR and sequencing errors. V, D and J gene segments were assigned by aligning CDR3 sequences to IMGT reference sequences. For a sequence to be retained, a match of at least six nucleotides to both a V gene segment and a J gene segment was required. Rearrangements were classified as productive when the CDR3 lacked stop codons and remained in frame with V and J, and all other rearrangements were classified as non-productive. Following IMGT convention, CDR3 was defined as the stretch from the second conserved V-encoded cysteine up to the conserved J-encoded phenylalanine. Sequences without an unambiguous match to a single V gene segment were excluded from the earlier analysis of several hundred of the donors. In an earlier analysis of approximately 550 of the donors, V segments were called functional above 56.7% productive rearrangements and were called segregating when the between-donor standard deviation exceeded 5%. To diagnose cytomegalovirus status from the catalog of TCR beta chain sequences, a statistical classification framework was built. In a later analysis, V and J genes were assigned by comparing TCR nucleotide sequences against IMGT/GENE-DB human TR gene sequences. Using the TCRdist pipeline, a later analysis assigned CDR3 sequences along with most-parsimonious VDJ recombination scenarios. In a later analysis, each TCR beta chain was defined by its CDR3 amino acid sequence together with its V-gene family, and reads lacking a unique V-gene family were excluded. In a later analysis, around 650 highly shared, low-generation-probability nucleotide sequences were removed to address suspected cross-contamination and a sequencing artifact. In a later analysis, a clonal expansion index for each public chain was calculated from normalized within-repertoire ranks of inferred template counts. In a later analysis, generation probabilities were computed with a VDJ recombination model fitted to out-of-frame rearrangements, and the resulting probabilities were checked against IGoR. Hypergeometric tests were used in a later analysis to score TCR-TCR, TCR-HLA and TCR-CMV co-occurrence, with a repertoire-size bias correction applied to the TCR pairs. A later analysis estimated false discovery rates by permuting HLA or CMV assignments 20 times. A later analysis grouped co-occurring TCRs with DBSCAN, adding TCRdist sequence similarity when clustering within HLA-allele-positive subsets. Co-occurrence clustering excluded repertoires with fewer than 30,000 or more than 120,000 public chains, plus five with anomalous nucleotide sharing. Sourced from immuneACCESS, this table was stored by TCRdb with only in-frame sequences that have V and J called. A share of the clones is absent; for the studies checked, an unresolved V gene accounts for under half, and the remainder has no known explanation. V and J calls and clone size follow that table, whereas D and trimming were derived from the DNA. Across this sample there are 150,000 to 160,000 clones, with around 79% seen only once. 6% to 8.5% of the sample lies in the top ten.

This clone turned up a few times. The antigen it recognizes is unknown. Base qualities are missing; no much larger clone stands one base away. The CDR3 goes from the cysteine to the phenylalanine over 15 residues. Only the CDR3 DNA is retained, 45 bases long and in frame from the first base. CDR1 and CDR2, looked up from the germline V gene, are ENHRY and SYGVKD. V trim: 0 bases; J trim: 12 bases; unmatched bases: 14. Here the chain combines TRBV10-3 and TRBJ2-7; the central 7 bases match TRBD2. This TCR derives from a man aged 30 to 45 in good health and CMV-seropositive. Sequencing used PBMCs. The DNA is TGTGCCATCAGTGAGTCAGGGCTAGCGGAGCCGATGATGTACTTC. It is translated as CAISESGLAEPMMYF.